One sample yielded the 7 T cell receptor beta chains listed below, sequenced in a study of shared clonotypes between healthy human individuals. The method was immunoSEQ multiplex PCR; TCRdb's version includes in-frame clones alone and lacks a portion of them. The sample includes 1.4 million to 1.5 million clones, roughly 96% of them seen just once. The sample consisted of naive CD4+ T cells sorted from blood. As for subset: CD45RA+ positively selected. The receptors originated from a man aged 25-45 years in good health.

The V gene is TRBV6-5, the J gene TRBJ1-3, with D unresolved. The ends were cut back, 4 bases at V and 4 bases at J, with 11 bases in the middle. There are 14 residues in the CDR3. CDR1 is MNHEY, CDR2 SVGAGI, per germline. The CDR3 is CASSSSEIGNTIYF. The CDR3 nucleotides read TGTGCCAGCAGTTCCTCAGAGATCGGAAACACCATATATTTT.

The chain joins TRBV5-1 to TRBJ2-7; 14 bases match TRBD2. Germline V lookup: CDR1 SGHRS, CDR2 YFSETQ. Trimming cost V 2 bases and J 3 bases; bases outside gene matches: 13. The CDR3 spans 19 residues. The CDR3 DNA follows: TGCGCCAGCAGCTTTGCCCTCTTAGGGACTAGCGGGAGCAACTACGAGCAGTACTTC. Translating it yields CASSFALLGTSGSNYEQYF.

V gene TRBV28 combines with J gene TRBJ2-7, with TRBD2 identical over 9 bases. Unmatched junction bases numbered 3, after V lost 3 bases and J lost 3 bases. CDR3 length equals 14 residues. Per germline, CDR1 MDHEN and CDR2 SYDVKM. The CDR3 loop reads CASSFHSGSYEQYF. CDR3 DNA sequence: TGTGCCAGCAGTTTCCATAGCGGGAGCTACGAGCAGTACTTC. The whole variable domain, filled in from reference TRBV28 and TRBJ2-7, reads DVKVTQSSRYLVKRTGEKVFLECVQDMDHENMFWYRQDPGLGLRLIYFSYDVKMKEKGDIPEGYSVSREKKERFSLILESASTNQTSMYLCASSFHSGSYEQYFGPGTRLTVT.

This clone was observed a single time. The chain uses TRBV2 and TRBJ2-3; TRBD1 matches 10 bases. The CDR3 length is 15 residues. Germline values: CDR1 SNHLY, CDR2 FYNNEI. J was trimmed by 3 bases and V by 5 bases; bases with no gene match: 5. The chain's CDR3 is CASSRDRGGTDTQYF. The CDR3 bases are TGTGCCAGCAGTCGGGACAGGGGAGGGACAGATACGCAGTATTTT.

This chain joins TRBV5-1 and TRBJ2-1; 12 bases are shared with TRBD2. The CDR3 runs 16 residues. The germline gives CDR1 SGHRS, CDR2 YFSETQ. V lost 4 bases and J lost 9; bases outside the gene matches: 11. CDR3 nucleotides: TGCGCCAGCAGCCTATCTAGCGGGAGGGCGGAGGGTGAGCAGTTCTTC. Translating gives CASSLSSGRAEGEQFF.

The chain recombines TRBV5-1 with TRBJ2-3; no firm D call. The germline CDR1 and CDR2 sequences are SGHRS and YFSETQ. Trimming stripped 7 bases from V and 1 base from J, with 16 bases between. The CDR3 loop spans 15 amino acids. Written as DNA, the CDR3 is TGCGCCAGCCAACCTACTATTGGGGGCACAGATACGCAGTATTTT. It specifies CASQPTIGGTDTQYF.

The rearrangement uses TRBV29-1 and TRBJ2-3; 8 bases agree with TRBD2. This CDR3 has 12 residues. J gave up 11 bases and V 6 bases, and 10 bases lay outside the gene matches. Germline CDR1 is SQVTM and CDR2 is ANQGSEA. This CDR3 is CSVMIGGDVQYF. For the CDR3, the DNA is TGCAGCGTCATGATCGGGGGGGATGTGCAGTATTTT.